Detailed here is one T cell receptor beta chain. In germline, CDR1 is DFQATT, CDR2 SNEGSKA (reference sequence). The CDR3 is 13 residues long. After re-calling the 5' RACE reads, TCRdb lists one entry per CDR3 protein, DNA absent. In total, the table holds 300,000 to 500,000 distinct CDR3 sequences. The data belong to a study of T cells expressing NK-cell markers. This receptor was identified in a woman aged 50 to 65 in good health. The rearrangement uses TRBV20-1 and TRBJ1-2; without DNA, the TCRdb call of TRBD1 cannot be checked. Sequencing was performed on blood T cells: a sorted CD56 or NKG2C T cell subset, CD4+ or CD8+ T cells, or bulk PBMC T cells (not recorded which). This chain's CDR3 is CSASLQGQDGYTF.